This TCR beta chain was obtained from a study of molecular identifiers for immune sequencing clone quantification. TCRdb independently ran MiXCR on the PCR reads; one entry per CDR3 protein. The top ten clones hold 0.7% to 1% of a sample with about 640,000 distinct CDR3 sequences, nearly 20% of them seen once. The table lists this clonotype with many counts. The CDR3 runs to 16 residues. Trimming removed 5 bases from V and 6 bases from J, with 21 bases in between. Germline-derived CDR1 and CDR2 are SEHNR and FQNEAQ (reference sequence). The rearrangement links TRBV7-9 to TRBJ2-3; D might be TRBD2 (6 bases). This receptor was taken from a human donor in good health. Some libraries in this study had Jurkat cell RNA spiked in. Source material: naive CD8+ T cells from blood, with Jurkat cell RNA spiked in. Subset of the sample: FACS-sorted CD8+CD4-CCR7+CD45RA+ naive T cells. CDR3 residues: CASSPYTSSERDTQYF. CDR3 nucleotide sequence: TGTGCCAGCAGCCCTTACACTAGCAGTGAACGGGATACGCAGTATTTT.